This record looks at one T cell receptor beta chain sequence and its context. This sample is drawn from a study of blood T cell repertoires in COVID-19. Across the study: Samples representing acute and convalescent COVID-19 were sourced from the United States, Italy and Spain. The analysed material was cDNA or gDNA that came from T cells, B-cell-depleted T cells, or PBMCs.

Germline trimming cut 5 bases from V and 7 bases from J; bases unmatched to any gene: 12. The CDR3 runs to 15 residues. Germline values: CDR1 SGHRS, CDR2 YFSETQ. Individuals drawn from under 30 US areas were roughly 18 to 89 years old. Grouping used clinical history reported by participants in a survey and questionnaire. Only in-frame clones appear in the TCRdb table, and some are missing; sequencing was by immunoSEQ multiplex PCR. The profile shows roughly 220,000 clones, 70% to 90% of them singletons. Material: PBMCs or T cells enriched from blood (not recorded which). The rearrangement links TRBV5-1 to TRBJ1-1, with 9 bases matching TRBD1. The origin of this receptor is a woman between 35 and 50 years old with acute COVID-19. The CDR3 reads CASRPKYRDRDEAFF. CDR3 bases: TGCGCCAGCAGACCCAAATACCGGGACAGGGATGAAGCTTTCTTT.